This T cell receptor beta chain comes out of a study of cytomegalovirus exposure and HLA in healthy donors. Primers included in the PCR were 60 Vbeta and 13 Jbeta primers. Libraries were prepared by immunoSEQ multiplex PCR; TCRdb keeps only in-frame clonotypes and omits some of them. The repertoire holds 150,000 to 200,000 clones, with roughly 80% as singletons. Germline CDR1 reads LNHDA; CDR2 reads SQIVND (reference sequence). Germline trimming cut 3 bases from V and 3 bases from J; bases unmatched to any gene: 6. This CDR3 contains 15 residues. The sequencing input was PBMCs. The chain is built from TRBV19 and TRBJ1-2, with 8 positions matching TRBD1. This clonotype was sampled from a boy under 18 in good health and CMV-seronegative. This CDR3 is CASSISGQGDYGYTF. Here the CDR3 DNA reads TGTGCCAGTAGTATTTCCGGACAGGGAGACTATGGCTACACCTTC.